This T cell receptor (beta chain) was profiled in a study of control samples from healthy donors and cancer patients. Profiling relied on immunoSEQ multiplex PCR, and the TCRdb table lists in-frame clones only, not all of them. The data hold 80,000 or so clones, with 94% observed a single time. Per germline, CDR1 SEHNR and CDR2 FQNEAQ (reference sequence). J was trimmed by 11 bases and V by 1 base; bases with no gene match: 5. The CDR3 has 12 residues. The receptor was derived from a woman aged 40 to 49 in good health. Sequencing input: blood. The chain carries TRBV7-9 and TRBJ2-7, with TRBD1 matching over 7 bases. CDR3 DNA: TGTGCCAGCAGCTTAGGACCCCAGGGGGAGTACTTC. Protein product: CASSLGPQGEYF.